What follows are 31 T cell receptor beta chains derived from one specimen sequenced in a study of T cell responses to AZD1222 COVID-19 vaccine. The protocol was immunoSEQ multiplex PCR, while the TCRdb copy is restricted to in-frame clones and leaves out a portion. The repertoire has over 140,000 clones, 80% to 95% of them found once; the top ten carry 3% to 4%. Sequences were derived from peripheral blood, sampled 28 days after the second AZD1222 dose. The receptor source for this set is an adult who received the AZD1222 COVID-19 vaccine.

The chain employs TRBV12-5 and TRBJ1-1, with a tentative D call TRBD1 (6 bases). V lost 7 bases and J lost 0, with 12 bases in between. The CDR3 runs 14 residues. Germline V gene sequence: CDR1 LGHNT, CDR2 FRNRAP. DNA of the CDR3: TGTGCTAGTGCCTTGACAGGCGTGAACACTGAAGCTTTCTTT. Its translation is CASALTGVNTEAFF.

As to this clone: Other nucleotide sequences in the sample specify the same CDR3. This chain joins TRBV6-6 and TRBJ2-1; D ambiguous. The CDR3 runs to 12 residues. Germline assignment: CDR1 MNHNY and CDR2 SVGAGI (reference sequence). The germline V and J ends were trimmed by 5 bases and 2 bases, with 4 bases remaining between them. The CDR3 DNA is TGTGCCAGCAGTCGGCCCTACAATGAGCAGTTCTTC. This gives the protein CASSRPYNEQFF.

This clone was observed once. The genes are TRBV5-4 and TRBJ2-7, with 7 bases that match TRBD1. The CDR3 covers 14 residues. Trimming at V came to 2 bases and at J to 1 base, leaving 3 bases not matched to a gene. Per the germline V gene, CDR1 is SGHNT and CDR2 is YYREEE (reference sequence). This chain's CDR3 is CASSFKGQSYEQYF. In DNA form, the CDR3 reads TGTGCCAGCAGCTTTAAGGGACAGTCCTACGAGCAGTACTTC.

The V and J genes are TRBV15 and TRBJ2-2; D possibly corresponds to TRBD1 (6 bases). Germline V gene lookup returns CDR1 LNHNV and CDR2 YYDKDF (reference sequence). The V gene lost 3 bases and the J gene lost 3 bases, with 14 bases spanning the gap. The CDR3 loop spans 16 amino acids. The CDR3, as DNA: TGTGCCACCAGCAGTCTAGGACAGACATACACCGGGGAGCTGTTTTTT. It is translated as CATSSLGQTYTGELFF.

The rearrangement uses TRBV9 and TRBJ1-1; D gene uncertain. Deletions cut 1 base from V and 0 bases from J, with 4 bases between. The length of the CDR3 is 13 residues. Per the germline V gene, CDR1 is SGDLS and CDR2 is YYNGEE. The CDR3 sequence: CASSVSMNTEAFF. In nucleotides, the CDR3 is TGTGCCAGCAGCGTAAGTATGAACACTGAAGCTTTCTTT.

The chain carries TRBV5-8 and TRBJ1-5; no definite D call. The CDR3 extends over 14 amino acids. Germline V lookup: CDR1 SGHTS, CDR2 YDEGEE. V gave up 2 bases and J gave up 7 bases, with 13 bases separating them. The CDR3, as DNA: TGTGCCAGCAGCTTTTTTGCTGGCGGGCAGCCCCAGCATTTT. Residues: CASSFFAGGQPQHF.

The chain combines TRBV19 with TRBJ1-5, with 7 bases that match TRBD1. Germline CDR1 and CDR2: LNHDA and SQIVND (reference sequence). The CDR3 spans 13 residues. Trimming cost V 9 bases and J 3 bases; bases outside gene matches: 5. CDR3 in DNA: TGTGCCAGCCAGGACAGGTCCAATCAGCCCCAGCATTTT. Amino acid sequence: CASQDRSNQPQHF.

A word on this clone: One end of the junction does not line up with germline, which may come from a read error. The CDR3 loop reads CATSGRNSDNEQFF. As DNA, the CDR3 is TGTGCCACCAGTGGTCGAAACTCCGACAATGAGCAGTTCTTC. V is TRBV24-1 and J is TRBJ2-1; D is unresolved. The germline V gene has CDR1 KGHDR and CDR2 SFDVKD. The CDR3 has 14 residues.

DNA for the CDR3: TGTGCCAGCAGCCCCCTTAGTGGAGGCGGGAGGGGCAATGAGCAGTTCTTC. It specifies CASSPLSGGGRGNEQFF. The chain has TRBV3-1 (or the pseudogene TRBV3-2) and TRBJ2-1; 9 bases align to TRBD2. CDR3 length: 17 residues. Germline V lookup: CDR1 LGHDT, CDR2 YNNKEL (reference sequence). The ends lost 4 bases at V and 6 bases at J; junction bases unmatched: 13.

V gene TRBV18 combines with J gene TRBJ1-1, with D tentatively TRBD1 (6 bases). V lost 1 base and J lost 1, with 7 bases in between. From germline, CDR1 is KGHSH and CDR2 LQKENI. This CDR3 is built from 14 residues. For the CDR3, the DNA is TGTGCCAGCTCACCACGGGACACGAACACTGAAGCTTTCTTT. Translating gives CASSPRDTNTEAFF.

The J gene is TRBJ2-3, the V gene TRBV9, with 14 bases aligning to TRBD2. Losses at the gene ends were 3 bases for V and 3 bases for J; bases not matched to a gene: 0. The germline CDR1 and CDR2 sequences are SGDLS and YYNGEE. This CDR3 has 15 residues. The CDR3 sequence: CASSGTSGRTDTQYF. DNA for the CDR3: TGTGCCAGCAGCGGGACTAGCGGGAGGACAGATACGCAGTATTTT.

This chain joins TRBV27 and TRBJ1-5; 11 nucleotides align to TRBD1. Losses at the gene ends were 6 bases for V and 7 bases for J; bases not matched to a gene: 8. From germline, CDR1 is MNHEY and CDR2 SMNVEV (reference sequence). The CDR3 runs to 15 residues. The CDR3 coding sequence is TGTGCCAGCAGGGCGGACAGGGGGCGGTGGCAGCCCCAGCATTTT. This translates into CASRADRGRWQPQHF.

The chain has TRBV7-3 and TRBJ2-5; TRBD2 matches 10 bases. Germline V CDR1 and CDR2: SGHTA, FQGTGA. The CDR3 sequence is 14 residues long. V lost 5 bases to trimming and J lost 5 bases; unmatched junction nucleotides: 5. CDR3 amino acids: CASSPAGGPETQYF. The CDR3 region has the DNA TGTGCCAGCAGCCCAGCGGGAGGGCCGGAGACCCAGTACTTC.

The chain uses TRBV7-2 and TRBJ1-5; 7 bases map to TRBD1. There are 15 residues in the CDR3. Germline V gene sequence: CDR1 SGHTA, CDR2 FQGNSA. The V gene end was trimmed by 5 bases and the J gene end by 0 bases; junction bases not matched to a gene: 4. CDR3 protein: CASSQDRFSNQPQHF. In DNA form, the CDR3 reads TGTGCCAGCAGCCAGGACAGGTTTAGCAATCAGCCCCAGCATTTT.

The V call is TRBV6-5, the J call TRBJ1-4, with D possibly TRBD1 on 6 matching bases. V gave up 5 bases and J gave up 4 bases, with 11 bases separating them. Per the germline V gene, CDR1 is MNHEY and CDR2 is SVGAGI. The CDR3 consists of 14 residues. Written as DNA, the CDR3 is TGTGCCAGCAGTCTGCGGGGGCATAATGAAAAACTGTTTTTT. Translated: CASSLRGHNEKLFF.

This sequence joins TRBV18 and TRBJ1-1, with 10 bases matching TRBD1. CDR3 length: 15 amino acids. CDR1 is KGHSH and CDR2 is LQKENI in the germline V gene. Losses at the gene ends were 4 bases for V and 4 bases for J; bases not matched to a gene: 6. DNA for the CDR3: TGTGCCAGCTCACGAGACAGGGGGCTAAGCACTGAAGCTTTCTTT. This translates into CASSRDRGLSTEAFF.

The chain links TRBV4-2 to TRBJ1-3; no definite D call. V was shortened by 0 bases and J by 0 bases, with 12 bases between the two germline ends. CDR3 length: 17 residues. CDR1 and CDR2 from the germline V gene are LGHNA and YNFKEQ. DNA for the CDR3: TGTGCCAGCAGCCAAGATTATCAGGCCTACTCTGGAAACACCATATATTTT. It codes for CASSQDYQAYSGNTIYF.

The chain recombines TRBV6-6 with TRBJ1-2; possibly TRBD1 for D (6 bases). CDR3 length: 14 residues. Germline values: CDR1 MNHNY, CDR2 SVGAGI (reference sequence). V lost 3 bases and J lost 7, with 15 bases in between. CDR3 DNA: TGTGCCAGCAGTTATTTGGGGGCAGGAGGTGGCTACACCTTC. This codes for CASSYLGAGGGYTF.

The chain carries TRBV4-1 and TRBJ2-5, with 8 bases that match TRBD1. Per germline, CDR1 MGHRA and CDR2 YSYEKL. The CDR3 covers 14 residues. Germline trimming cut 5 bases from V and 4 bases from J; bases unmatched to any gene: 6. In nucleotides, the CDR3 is TGCGCCAGCAGCTCGACAGGGGCAGGAGAGACCCAGTACTTC. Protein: CASSSTGAGETQYF.

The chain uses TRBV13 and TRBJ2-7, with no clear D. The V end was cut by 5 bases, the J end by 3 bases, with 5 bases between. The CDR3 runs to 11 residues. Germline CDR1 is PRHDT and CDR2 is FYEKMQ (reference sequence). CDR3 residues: CASSLGYEQYF. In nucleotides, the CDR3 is TGTGCCAGCAGCCTGGGCTACGAGCAGTACTTC.

CDR3 loop: CASSSGQTYEQYF. CDR3 DNA sequence: TGTGCCAGCAGCTCGGGACAAACCTACGAGCAGTACTTC. The chain combines TRBV7-8 with TRBJ2-7, with a possible D match to TRBD1 (6 bases). The CDR3 spans 13 residues. V was clipped by 4 bases and J by 2 bases, with 9 bases between them. Germline V CDR1 and CDR2: SGHVS, FQNEAQ.

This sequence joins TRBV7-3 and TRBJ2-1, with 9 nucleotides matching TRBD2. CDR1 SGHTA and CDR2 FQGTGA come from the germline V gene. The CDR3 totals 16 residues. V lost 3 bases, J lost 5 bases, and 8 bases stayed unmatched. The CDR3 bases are TGTGCCAGCAGCTTTACTGGGCGGGAGGGCCACAATGAGCAGTTCTTC. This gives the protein CASSFTGREGHNEQFF.

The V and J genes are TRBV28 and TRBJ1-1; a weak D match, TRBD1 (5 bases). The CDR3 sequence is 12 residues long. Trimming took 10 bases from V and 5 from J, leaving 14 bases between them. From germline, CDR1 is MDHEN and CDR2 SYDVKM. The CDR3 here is CANPGRRTEAFF. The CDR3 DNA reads TGTGCCAACCCAGGGAGGCGGACTGAAGCTTTCTTT.

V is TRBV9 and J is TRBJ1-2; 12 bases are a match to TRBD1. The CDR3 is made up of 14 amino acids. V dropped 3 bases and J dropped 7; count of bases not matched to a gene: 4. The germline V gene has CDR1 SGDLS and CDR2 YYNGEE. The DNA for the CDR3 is TGTGCCAGCAGCGCGGGACAGGGGGCGCTTGGCTACACCTTC. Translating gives CASSAGQGALGYTF.

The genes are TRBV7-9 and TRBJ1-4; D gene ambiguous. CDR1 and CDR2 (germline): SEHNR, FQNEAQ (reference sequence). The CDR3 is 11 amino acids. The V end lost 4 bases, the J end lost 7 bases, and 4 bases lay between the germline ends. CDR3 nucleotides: TGTGCCAGCAGCTCAGGTGAAAAACTGTTTTTT. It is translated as CASSSGEKLFF.

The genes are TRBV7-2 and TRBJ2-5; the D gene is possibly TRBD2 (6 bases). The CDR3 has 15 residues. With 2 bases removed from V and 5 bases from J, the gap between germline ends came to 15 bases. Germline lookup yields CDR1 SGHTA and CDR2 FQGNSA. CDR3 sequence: CASSLRPSGRETQYF. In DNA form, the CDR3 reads TGTGCCAGCAGCTTACGTCCCAGCGGGCGGGAGACCCAGTACTTC. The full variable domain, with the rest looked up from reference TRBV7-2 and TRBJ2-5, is GAGVSQSPSNKVTEKGKDVELRCDPISGHTALYWYRQSLGQGLEFLIYFQGNSAPDKSGLPSDRFSAERTGGSVSTLTIQRTQQEDSAVYLCASSLRPSGRETQYFGPGTRLLVL.

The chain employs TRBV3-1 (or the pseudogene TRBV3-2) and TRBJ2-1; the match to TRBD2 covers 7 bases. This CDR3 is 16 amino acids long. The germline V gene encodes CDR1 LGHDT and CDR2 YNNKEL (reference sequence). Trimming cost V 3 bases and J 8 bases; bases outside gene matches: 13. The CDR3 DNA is TGTGCCAGCAGCCATTCACTCGCGGGAGTTTCCCATGAGCAGTTCTTC. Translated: CASSHSLAGVSHEQFF.

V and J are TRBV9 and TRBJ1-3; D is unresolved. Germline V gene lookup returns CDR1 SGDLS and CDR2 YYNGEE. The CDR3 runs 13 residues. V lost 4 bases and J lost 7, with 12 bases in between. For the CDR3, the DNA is TGTGCCAGCAGCTCCGGATTTATCAACACCATATATTTT. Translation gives CASSSGFINTIYF.

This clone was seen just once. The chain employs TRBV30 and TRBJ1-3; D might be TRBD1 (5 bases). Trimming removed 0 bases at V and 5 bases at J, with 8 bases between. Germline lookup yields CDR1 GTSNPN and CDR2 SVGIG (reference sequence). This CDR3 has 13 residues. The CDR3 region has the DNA TGTGCCTGGAGTGTGGCGGGGCGAAACACCATATATTTT. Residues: CAWSVAGRNTIYF.

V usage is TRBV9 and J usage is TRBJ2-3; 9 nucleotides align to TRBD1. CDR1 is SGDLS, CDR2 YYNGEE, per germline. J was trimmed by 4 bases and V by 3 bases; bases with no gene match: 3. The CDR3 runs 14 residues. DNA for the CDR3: TGTGCCAGCAGCGCAGGACAGGGGCCAGATACGCAGTATTTT. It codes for CASSAGQGPDTQYF.

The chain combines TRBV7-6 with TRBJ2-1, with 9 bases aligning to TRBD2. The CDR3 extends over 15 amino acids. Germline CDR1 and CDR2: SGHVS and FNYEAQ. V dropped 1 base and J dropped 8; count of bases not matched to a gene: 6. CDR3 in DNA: TGTGCCAGCAGCTTAGATAGCGGGAGATCCCATGAGCAGTTCTTC. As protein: CASSLDSGRSHEQFF.